Listed here are 22 T cell receptor beta chains from one sample, sequenced in a study of OX40 agonist ivuxolimab in advanced cancers. The method was immunoSEQ multiplex PCR; TCRdb's version includes in-frame clones alone and lacks a portion of them. The sample includes 20,000 to 25,000 clones, over 70% of them seen just once. Sequenced material: CD4+ or CD8+ T cells sorted from blood, taken in a trial of the OX40 agonist ivuxolimab. These TCRs come from an adult with an advanced solid tumor such as melanoma, head and neck, liver or kidney cancer.

J is TRBJ2-1 and V is TRBV19; 7 positions match TRBD2. The V and J ends lost 4 bases and 2 bases, in that order; junction bases with no gene match: 5. The CDR3 is 15 residues long. Per the germline V gene, CDR1 is LNHDA and CDR2 is SQIVND (reference sequence). For the CDR3, the DNA is TGTGCCAGTAGTACCATAGCGGGTCCCTACAATGAGCAGTTCTTC. Protein sequence: CASSTIAGPYNEQFF.

The J gene is TRBJ1-4, the V gene TRBV28; D gene ambiguous. Germline V lookup: CDR1 MDHEN, CDR2 SYDVKM. V was pared by 2 bases and J by 2 bases, with 9 bases between. This CDR3 is 15 amino acids long. CDR3 sequence (DNA): TGTGCCAGCAGTTTACTGGGCCAGACTAATGAAAAACTGTTTTTT. Protein: CASSLLGQTNEKLFF.

The chain links TRBV19 to TRBJ1-1; D gene unclear. CDR3 length: 16 amino acids. Germline V gives CDR1 LNHDA, CDR2 SQIVND (reference sequence). V was shortened by 2 bases and J by 0 bases, with 13 bases between the two germline ends. In DNA, the CDR3 is TGTGCCAGTAGTATAAGTTTGCGGCCGGTGAACACTGAAGCTTTCTTT. This encodes CASSISLRPVNTEAFF.

This clone was recorded once. This sequence joins TRBV7-2 and TRBJ2-2, with D maybe TRBD2 (5 bases). From germline, CDR1 is SGHTA and CDR2 FQGNSA. V lost 5 bases to trimming and J lost 0 bases, with 16 bases between them. The length of the CDR3 is 17 residues. The CDR3 is CASSRRLDSPNTGELFF. CDR3 DNA sequence: TGTGCCAGCAGCCGCCGGCTGGACTCCCCGAACACCGGGGAGCTGTTTTTT.

This rearrangement joins TRBV25-1 to TRBJ2-7; D possibly matches TRBD1 or TRBD2 (5 bases each). Germline CDR1 and CDR2: MGHDK and SYGVNS. The CDR3 consists of 12 residues. The V end was cut by 3 bases, the J end by 5 bases, with 8 bases between. Here the CDR3 reads CASSDVGDEQYF. In nucleotides, the CDR3 is TGTGCCAGCAGTGATGTGGGGGACGAGCAGTACTTC.

This chain joins TRBV2 and TRBJ2-1; perhaps TRBD1 as D (6 bases). Germline CDR1 and CDR2: SNHLY and FYNNEI. This CDR3 contains 13 residues. Trimming left V 5 bases short and J 6 bases short, with 11 bases between. CDR3 in amino acids: CASSTGFLNEQFF. The CDR3 nucleotides read TGTGCCAGCAGTACAGGGTTCCTCAATGAGCAGTTCTTC.

V is TRBV5-4 and J is TRBJ2-7, with D perhaps assigned TRBD1 or TRBD2 (5 bases each). CDR1 is SGHNT, CDR2 YYREEE, per germline (reference sequence). Between the trimmed V and J ends, which lost 1 base and 7 bases, there was a span of 9 bases. The CDR3 contains 12 residues. Here the CDR3 reads CASSLSGGEQYF. The CDR3 DNA reads as TGTGCCAGCAGCTTGAGTGGGGGAGAGCAGTACTTC.

The chain joins TRBV13 to TRBJ2-1; 7 bases map to TRBD1. Unmatched junction bases numbered 1, after V lost 4 bases and J lost 1 base. This CDR3 spans 14 amino acids. The V gene's germline CDR1 is PRHDT and CDR2 FYEKMQ (reference sequence). CDR3 coding DNA: TGTGCCAGCAGCTCAGGGGGTTCCTACAATGAGCAGTTCTTC. This translates into CASSSGGSYNEQFF.

The chain carries TRBV4-1 and TRBJ2-5; D is perhaps TRBD2 (6 bases). Looked up from germline, CDR1 is MGHRA and CDR2 is YSYEKL. V was trimmed by 4 bases and J by 8 bases, leaving 11 bases between them. The CDR3 has 12 amino acids. The CDR3 here is CASSLAGTTQYF. In DNA, the CDR3 is TGCGCCAGCAGCCTGGCGGGGACCACCCAGTACTTC.

The chain recombines TRBV10-3 with TRBJ1-1, with a weak D call TRBD1 (6 bases). Trimming removed 0 bases from V and 0 bases from J, with 11 bases in between. The CDR3 covers 16 residues. Germline V CDR1 and CDR2: ENHRY, SYGVKD. The CDR3 nucleotides read TGTGCCATCAGTGAGTCGGCGGGACATATGAACACTGAAGCTTTCTTT. Protein product: CAISESAGHMNTEAFF.

This chain joins TRBV4-3 and TRBJ2-3; the D is unclear. Germline V gene lookup returns CDR1 LGHNA and CDR2 YSLEER. The CDR3 is made up of 14 amino acids. V was pared by 6 bases and J by 4 bases, with 14 bases between. The CDR3 region has the DNA TGCGCCAGCAGAATGGTCCGTCGATCAGATACGCAGTATTTT. As protein: CASRMVRRSDTQYF.

The chain carries TRBV6-1 and TRBJ2-7; D is possibly TRBD1 (6 bases). The CDR3 is made up of 13 amino acids. Germline values: CDR1 MNHNS, CDR2 SASEGT. Trimming shortened V by 8 bases and J by 4 bases, and 15 bases separated the two germline ends. The CDR3: CASPNDGQYEQYF. The CDR3 DNA sequence: TGTGCCAGCCCGAACGACGGACAGTACGAGCAGTACTTC.

V gene TRBV15 combines with J gene TRBJ2-1, with 9 bases aligning to TRBD2. Germline assignment: CDR1 LNHNV and CDR2 YYDKDF (reference sequence). The CDR3 covers 15 residues. The junction had 6 bases not matched to a gene; V was cut back by 5 bases and J by 4 bases. The CDR3 region is CATSGSGGRYNEQFF. CDR3 nucleotide sequence: TGTGCCACCAGCGGGAGCGGGGGGAGATACAATGAGCAGTTCTTC.

This clone occurred a few times. The genes are TRBV7-7 and TRBJ2-5, with D perhaps TRBD1 (6 bases). Between the trimmed V and J ends, which lost 5 bases and 1 base, there was a span of 14 bases. From germline, CDR1 is SSHAT and CDR2 FNYEAQ (reference sequence). The length of the CDR3 is 15 residues. CDR3: CASSKKWTVQETQYF. DNA of the CDR3: TGTGCCAGCAGCAAAAAATGGACAGTCCAAGAGACCCAGTACTTC.

The chain joins TRBV6-4 to TRBJ2-7, with D tentatively TRBD1 (6 bases). CDR3 size: 14 residues. CDR1 and CDR2 from the germline V gene are MRHNA and SNTAGT. V lost 7 bases to trimming and J lost 7 bases, with 20 bases between them. CDR3 in amino acids: CASKRDTETLEQYF. As DNA, the CDR3 is TGTGCCAGCAAAAGGGACACGGAAACATTAGAGCAGTACTTC.

The chain joins TRBV6-6 to TRBJ2-2; D unresolved. Looked up from germline, CDR1 is MNHNY and CDR2 is SVGAGI (reference sequence). The CDR3 is 15 amino acids. V lost 0 bases to trimming and J lost 3 bases, with 8 bases between them. CDR3 residues: CASSYSFPDTGELFF. CDR3 nucleotides: TGTGCCAGCAGTTACTCATTTCCTGACACCGGGGAGCTGTTTTTT.

The chain combines TRBV5-8 with TRBJ1-5, with D hard to call. Germline lookup yields CDR1 SGHTS and CDR2 YDEGEE. Trimming shortened V by 4 bases and J by 7 bases, and 15 bases separated the two germline ends. The length of the CDR3 is 14 residues. The CDR3 loop is CASSPLSSWQPQHF. CDR3 DNA sequence: TGTGCCAGCAGCCCTTTGAGCTCATGGCAGCCCCAGCATTTT.

The genes are TRBV7-3 and TRBJ2-1; TRBD2 aligns across 7 bases. The ends lost 5 bases at V and 7 bases at J; junction bases unmatched: 8. The CDR3 length is 14 residues. Germline values: CDR1 SGHTA, CDR2 FQGTGA. The CDR3 bases are TGTGCCAGCAGCCAGGGCGGGGGAGGAAATGAGCAGTTCTTC. Its protein product is CASSQGGGGNEQFF.

The gene calls are TRBV5-1 and TRBJ2-1; D could derive from TRBD1 or TRBD2 (5 bases each). V lost 3 bases, J lost 6 bases, and 10 bases lay in between. The CDR3 has 13 amino acids. Germline values: CDR1 SGHRS, CDR2 YFSETQ. CDR3 DNA: TGCGCCAGCAGCTGGGGACGCACCAATGAGCAGTTCTTC. Its translation: CASSWGRTNEQFF.

This rearrangement joins TRBV19 to TRBJ2-3; D is uncertain. Germline CDR1 is LNHDA and CDR2 is SQIVND (reference sequence). V was cut by 5 bases and J by 2 bases, with 23 bases left in between. CDR3 length: 18 amino acids. CDR3 coding DNA: TGTGCCAGTAGTGGGGTCGATGACGTAGACCGCCTCACAGATACGCAGTATTTT. Protein product: CASSGVDDVDRLTDTQYF.

This rearrangement joins TRBV15 to TRBJ1-4; no firm D call. The CDR3 is 13 amino acids. CDR1 LNHNV and CDR2 YYDKDF come from the germline V gene (reference sequence). V lost 0 bases to trimming and J lost 6 bases, with 5 bases between them. CDR3 sequence reads: CATSRDPDEKLFF. The CDR3 DNA follows: TGTGCCACCAGCAGAGATCCGGATGAAAAACTGTTTTTT.

This chain uses TRBV6-1 with TRBJ1-1; D is unclear. This CDR3 contains 11 residues. Trimming left V 5 bases short and J 8 bases short, with 9 bases between. Germline V gene sequence: CDR1 MNHNS, CDR2 SASEGT. In nucleotides, the CDR3 is TGTGCCAGCAGTTTAGGGTCGGAAGCTTTCTTT. Its translation is CASSLGSEAFF.